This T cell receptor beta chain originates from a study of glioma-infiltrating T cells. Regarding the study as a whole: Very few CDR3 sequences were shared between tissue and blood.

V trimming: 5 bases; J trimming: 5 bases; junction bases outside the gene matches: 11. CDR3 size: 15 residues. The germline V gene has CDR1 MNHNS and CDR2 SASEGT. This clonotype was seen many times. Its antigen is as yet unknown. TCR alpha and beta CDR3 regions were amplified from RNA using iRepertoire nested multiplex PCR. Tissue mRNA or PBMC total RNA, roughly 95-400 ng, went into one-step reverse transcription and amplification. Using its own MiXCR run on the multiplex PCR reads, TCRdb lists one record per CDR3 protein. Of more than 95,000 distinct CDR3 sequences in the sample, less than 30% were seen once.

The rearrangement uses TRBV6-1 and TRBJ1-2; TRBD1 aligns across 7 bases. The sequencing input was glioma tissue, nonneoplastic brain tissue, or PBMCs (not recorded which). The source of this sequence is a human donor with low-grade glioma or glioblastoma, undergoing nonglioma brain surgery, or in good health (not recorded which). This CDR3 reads CASSRQGPSGYGYTF. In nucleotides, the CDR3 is TGTGCCAGCAGTCGACAGGGCCCCTCGGGGTATGGCTACACCTTC.